This T cell receptor beta chain was profiled in a study of shared T cell receptors in the human thymus. This CDR3 comprises 14 residues. Looked up from germline, CDR1 is LGHNA and CDR2 is YSLEER. The V gene lost 0 bases and the J gene lost 6 bases, with 11 bases spanning the gap. Produced via immunoSEQ multiplex PCR; TCRdb's table is partial and in-frame only. The data show some 700,000 clones, 80% to 90% seen once. These data were likewise used in another study, on human thymus T cells. That investigation notes: Donors were healthy Finnish babies undergoing corrective operations for congenital heart defects. It was from resections taken during corrective heart surgery that the thymus tissue came. Thymic and blood repertoires appeared to display a bias in their usage of V and J genes.

The chain links TRBV4-3 to TRBJ1-1, with D hard to call. The TCR sequence derives from a girl less than two years old with a congenital heart defect. The sequencing input was thymocytes. CDR3 residues: CASSQEQKHAEAFF. As DNA, the CDR3 is TGCGCCAGCAGCCAAGAACAGAAACACGCTGAAGCTTTCTTT.